The rows below give T cell receptor beta chains drawn from one sample of a study of vaccination effects on CD4 cells after COVID-19. What these receptors recognize is not known. The protocol was immunoSEQ multiplex PCR, while the TCRdb copy is restricted to in-frame clones and leaves out a portion. Among roughly 71,000 clones listed, approximately 82% were seen once. Sequencing used CD4+ T cells from PBMCs cultured with HCoV-229E spike peptides, obtained after COVID-19 vaccination. The receptors derive from a human donor who received a COVID-19 vaccine. Each CDR3 is given with its conserved first and last residue. The order of the fields is V gene, J gene, clone size, D gene, CDR3 length, CDR3 DNA, CDR3 protein. A D gene is named only where the DNA matches it firmly. Clone size is not always given. Where it is, it says once, few, many or a class for expanded clones.

>TRBV10-1|TRBJ2-1|.|TRBD1|15
TGCGCCAGCAGCCGACCGGGACAGGGAACCAATGAGCAGTTCTTC
CASSRPGQGTNEQFF
>TRBV5-1|TRBJ2-1|.|.|14
TGCGCCAGCAGCTTGCCAGGGGCAGGGGATGAGCAGTTCTTC
CASSLPGAGDEQFF
>TRBV9|TRBJ2-2|once|.|15
TGTGCCAGCAGCGTAGATCCACGGAACACCGGGGAGCTGTTTTTT
CASSVDPRNTGELFF
>TRBV7-7|TRBJ2-5|.|TRBD2|15
TGTGCCAGCAGCTTAACGGGGGGGCGGCAAGAGACCCAGTACTTC
CASSLTGGRQETQYF
>TRBV18|TRBJ1-1|.|.|13
TGTGCCAGCTCACCGGCGGTTGGCACTGAAGCTTTCTTT
CASSPAVGTEAFF
>TRBV2|TRBJ1-2|.|.|15
TGTGCCAGCAGTGAAGAGTCGGGGGCCATTGGTGGCTACACCTTC
CASSEESGAIGGYTF
>TRBV5-1|TRBJ1-1|few|.|13
TGCGCCAGCAGCTTGGAACACGCGAGTGAAGCTTTCTTT
CASSLEHASEAFF
>TRBV5-1|TRBJ1-2|.|.|14
TGCGCCAGCAGCTTTCTGGGGTATAACTATGGCTACACCTTC
CASSFLGYNYGYTF
>TRBV7-6|TRBJ1-1|.|.|15
TGTGCCAGCAGCCCCGGGGGGGGAATGAACACTGAAGCTTTCTTT
CASSPGGGMNTEAFF
>TRBV4-2|TRBJ1-1|.|.|15
TGTGCCAGCAGCCAAGACCAGGCGGGGTTCACTGAAGCTTTCTTT
CASSQDQAGFTEAFF
>TRBV24-1|TRBJ2-1|.|.|13
TGTGCCACCAGTGATCACAGCTACAATGAGCAGTTCTTC
CATSDHSYNEQFF
>TRBV6-5|TRBJ2-1|.|.|15
TGTGCCAGCAGTCGTAATCGGGGCGTGATTAATGAGCAGTTCTTC
CASSRNRGVINEQFF
>TRBV11-2|TRBJ1-3|.|.|15
TGTGCCAGCAGCTGGCTGAGGGGATCAGGAAACACCATATATTTT
CASSWLRGSGNTIYF
>TRBV18|TRBJ1-4|.|.|16
TGTGCCAGCTCGCATTCGACACCTGCAACTAATGAAAAACTGTTTTTT
CASSHSTPATNEKLFF
>TRBV28|TRBJ1-2|.|TRBD1|13
TGTGCCAGCTCCTCCGGGACAGCGTATGGCTACACCTTC
CASSSGTAYGYTF
>TRBV4-2|TRBJ1-6|few|TRBD1|15
TGTGCCAGCAGCCAAACGAGGACAGGGGATTCACCCCTCCACTTT
CASSQTRTGDSPLHF
>TRBV24-1|TRBJ2-5|.|.|13
TGTGCCACCAGTGCCCTTGGTCAAGAGACCCAGTACTTC
CATSALGQETQYF
>TRBV30|TRBJ1-1|.|.|13
TGTGCCTGGGATAAACAAAGGAACACTGAAGCTTTCTTT
CAWDKQRNTEAFF
>TRBV6-5|TRBJ1-4|.|.|14
TGTGCCACCTCCCCGGGGTCAATCAATGAAAAACTGTTTTTT
CATSPGSINEKLFF
>TRBV9|TRBJ2-2|once|TRBD1|15
TGTGCCAGCAGCGCCCGGGACAGGGTCCCCGGGGAGCTGTTTTTT
CASSARDRVPGELFF
>TRBV27|TRBJ2-4|.|.|15
TGTGCCAGCAGTTCGAATGGGTCGACCAAAAACATTCAGTACTTC
CASSSNGSTKNIQYF
>TRBV4-2|TRBJ2-4|.|TRBD2|19
TGTGCCAGCAGCCAAGATCCCCCCGGTAGCGGGGGGGCCAAAAACATTCAGTACTTC
CASSQDPPGSGGAKNIQYF
>TRBV24-1|TRBJ2-2|.|.|15
TGTGCCACCAGTGACCCAGGGAAAGACACCGGGGAGCTGTTTTTT
CATSDPGKDTGELFF
>TRBV24-1|TRBJ1-2|.|.|13
TGTGCCACCAGTGATGCACAGGGCCGGGGCTACACCTTC
CATSDAQGRGYTF
>TRBV5-3|TRBJ2-3|.|TRBD1|16
TGTGCCAGAACCCGGAACTGGACAGGTCGGACAGATACGCAGTATTTT
CARTRNWTGRTDTQYF
>TRBV9|TRBJ2-1|.|.|17
TGTGCCAGCAGCTCCCGAGACTACCCGAGTCTCAACAATGAGCAGTTCTTC
CASSSRDYPSLNNEQFF
>TRBV7-3|TRBJ1-3|few|TRBD1|15
TGTGCCAGCAGCTTGTACCAGGGGGCAGGAAACACCATATATTTT
CASSLYQGAGNTIYF
>TRBV11-1|TRBJ2-1|.|.|14
TGTGCCAGCAGCTTAGACCCTTCGCGGAATGAGCAGTTCTTC
CASSLDPSRNEQFF
>TRBV6-4|TRBJ1-1|.|.|13
TGTGCCAGCAGTCGGCAGCAGAACACTGAAGCTTTCTTT
CASSRQQNTEAFF
>TRBV6-5|TRBJ1-5|few|.|14
TGTGCCAGCATTTCACAGGGTCCGGGTCAGCCCCAGCATTTT
CASISQGPGQPQHF
>TRBV3-1/TRBV3-2|TRBJ1-4|.|.|14
TGTGCCAGCAGCCTAGGGGGAGGCGATGAAAAACTGTTTTTT
CASSLGGGDEKLFF
>TRBV10-1|TRBJ2-5|few|.|13
TGCGCCAGCAGTGGTCGGCAGGGCGAGACCCAGTACTTC
CASSGRQGETQYF
>TRBV5-1|TRBJ1-3|.|TRBD1|18
TGCGCCAGCAGCCCACGGTTGGGCTCAGGGGGCTCTGGAAACACCATATATTTT
CASSPRLGSGGSGNTIYF
>TRBV2|TRBJ2-4|once|.|15
TGTGCCAGGGCAGGGTCCCCCGACACCAAAAACATTCAGTACTTC
CARAGSPDTKNIQYF
>TRBV2|TRBJ1-5|.|TRBD1|15
TGTGCCAGCAAGGGGACAGCGGGTAGCAATCAGCCCCAGCATTTT
CASKGTAGSNQPQHF
>TRBV30|TRBJ2-5|.|TRBD1|13
TGTGCCTGGAATCGGGACAGCCAAGAGACCCAGTACTTC
CAWNRDSQETQYF
>TRBV3-1/TRBV3-2|TRBJ1-1|once|.|15
TGTGCCAGCAGCCATTCCGACGGAATGAACACTGAAGCTTTCTTT
CASSHSDGMNTEAFF
>TRBV12-3/TRBV12-4|TRBJ2-2|.|TRBD1|13
TGTGCCAGCAGCCTTGACAGGGCCGGGGAGCTGTTTTTT
CASSLDRAGELFF
>TRBV11-1|TRBJ1-1|.|.|13
TGTGCCAGCAGCTTTAATGCGAACACTGAAGCTTTCTTT
CASSFNANTEAFF
>TRBV4-3|TRBJ2-5|.|.|15
TGCGCCAGCAGCCAAGAAGGGAACACGGTCGGGACCCAGTACTTC
CASSQEGNTVGTQYF
>TRBV24-1|TRBJ2-5|.|.|12
TGTGCCACCAGTGATTTGATGGAGACCCAGTACTTC
CATSDLMETQYF
>TRBV30|TRBJ1-1|.|.|12
TGTGCCTGGAGGAAAAGGGGGGCTGAAGCTTTCTTT
CAWRKRGAEAFF
>TRBV6-1|TRBJ1-2|.|.|13
TGTGCCAGCAGTAGCGCAGGGAACTATGGCTACACCTTC
CASSSAGNYGYTF
>TRBV12-3/TRBV12-4|TRBJ1-1|once|.|13
TGTGCCAGCAGTTTGTCTGGCGGCACTGAAGCTTTCTTT
CASSLSGGTEAFF
>TRBV3-1/TRBV3-2|TRBJ2-2|few|TRBD2|16
TGTGCCAGCAGCCCCTCGGGACTAGCGGGGGGCGGGGAGCTGTTTTTT
CASSPSGLAGGGELFF